Below are 11 T cell receptor beta chains sequenced from a single sample in a study of blood T cells in healthy people across ages. The authors ran a second PCR of roughly 6 to 12 cycles using a sample-barcoded 5' primer and a J-beta primer mix. TCRdb re-derived calls from the 5' RACE reads in MiXCR, one entry per CDR3 protein. The table shows roughly 1,000,000 distinct CDR3 sequences, with approximately 26% occurring only once. These sequences were also reported in another study, on T cells of mothers and their children.

Input material: blood. The receptors shown here come from a girl aged 2 to 10 in good health.

In this sample, this clonotype turned up a few times. V is TRBV3-1 and J is TRBJ2-3; 7 bases match TRBD2. CDR1 and CDR2 (germline): LGHDT, YNNKEL (reference sequence). V dropped 1 base and J dropped 6; count of bases not matched to a gene: 4. The CDR3 has 14 residues. As DNA, the CDR3 is TGTGCCAGCAGCCAAGGGACTAGACCCGATACGCAGTATTTT. Translating gives CASSQGTRPDTQYF.

This clonotype was seen only a few times. The gene calls are TRBV20-1 and TRBJ2-5; D call uncertain. The V gene's germline CDR1 is DFQATT and CDR2 SNEGSKA (reference sequence). The CDR3 covers 13 residues. The V and J ends lost 4 bases and 5 bases respectively, with 14 bases between them. CDR3 loop: CSAKTPGWETQYF. The CDR3 region has the DNA TGCAGTGCTAAGACTCCCGGTTGGGAGACCCAGTACTTC.

V usage is TRBV11-3 and J usage is TRBJ1-1, with D hard to call. The germline gives CDR1 SGHNT, CDR2 YENEEA. The length of the CDR3 is 14 residues. Trimming shortened V by 2 bases and J by 6 bases, and 13 bases separated the two germline ends. Here the CDR3 DNA reads TGTGCCAGCAGCTTAATCGACCGAAACTCTGAAGCTTTCTTT. Amino acids: CASSLIDRNSEAFF.

The chain employs TRBV20-1 and TRBJ2-1; 8 bases are shared with TRBD1. The CDR3 runs 17 residues. Per the germline V gene, CDR1 is DFQATT and CDR2 is SNEGSKA (reference sequence). V lost 0 bases to trimming and J lost 3 bases; unmatched junction nucleotides: 10. CDR3 nucleotides: TGCAGTGCTAGAGATCCCTCACAGGGGGTTTACTACAATGAGCAGTTCTTC. This gives the protein CSARDPSQGVYYNEQFF.

In its sample, this clonotype was seen a few times. The chain links TRBV20-1 to TRBJ2-7; the D call may be TRBD1 or TRBD2 (5 bases each). This CDR3 has 15 residues. V was cut by 1 base and J by 4 bases, with 17 bases left in between. The germline CDR1 and CDR2 sequences are DFQATT and SNEGSKA (reference sequence). The CDR3 bases are TGCAGTGCTAGAGGAGGGCAGGGTTCTGGTTACGAGCAGTACTTC. This codes for CSARGGQGSGYEQYF.

The chain couples TRBV28 to TRBJ1-1; D perhaps matches TRBD1 (5 bases). This CDR3 comprises 16 residues. Trimming took 4 bases from V and 6 from J, leaving 21 bases between them. The germline CDR1 and CDR2 sequences are MDHEN and SYDVKM. CDR3 residues: CASSSSGNGGFAEAFF. DNA for the CDR3: TGTGCCAGCAGTTCCTCAGGGAATGGGGGTTTCGCTGAAGCTTTCTTT.

The genes are TRBV5-1 and TRBJ1-1, with D possibly TRBD1 on 5 matching bases. CDR3 length: 13 residues. Germline V gene lookup returns CDR1 SGHRS and CDR2 YFSETQ. The CDR3 protein is CATGRGPNTEAFF. The CDR3 DNA reads as TGCGCGACGGGCCGGGGACCGAACACTGAAGCTTTCTTT.

This clonotype came up a few times. The chain employs TRBV7-9 and TRBJ1-5; perhaps TRBD1 as D (6 bases). The CDR3 loop spans 15 amino acids. V shed 4 bases and J shed 2 bases, with 12 bases lying between them. CDR1 is SEHNR and CDR2 is FQNEAQ in the germline V gene (reference sequence). Written as DNA, the CDR3 is TGTGCCAGCAGCTCAGGGGAGTATGGCAATCAGCCCCAGCATTTT. Encoded protein: CASSSGEYGNQPQHF.

This clonotype was detected only a few times. CDR3 DNA: TGCAGTGCTCGGGGTTGGGGCAGCACTTCAGATACGCAGTATTTT. Its translation is CSARGWGSTSDTQYF. The V and J genes are TRBV20-1 and TRBJ2-3; perhaps D is TRBD1 or TRBD2 (5 bases each). The V and J ends lost 5 bases and 4 bases respectively, with 19 bases between them. The V gene's germline CDR1 is DFQATT and CDR2 SNEGSKA (reference sequence). This CDR3 has 15 amino acids.

Only a few counts were recorded for this clonotype. The V call is TRBV6-5, the J call TRBJ2-4; D unresolved. V was shortened by 6 bases and J by 0 bases, with 12 bases between the two germline ends. The germline CDR1 and CDR2 sequences are MNHEY and SVGAGI. The CDR3 has 15 residues. The CDR3 DNA reads as TGTGCCAGCAGCCCTCCAGGTCCAGCCAAAAACATTCAGTACTTC. Its protein is CASSPPGPAKNIQYF.

In this sample, this clonotype turned up a few times. The chain couples TRBV18 to TRBJ2-5; no firm D call. Per the germline V gene, CDR1 is KGHSH and CDR2 is LQKENI. The length of the CDR3 is 13 residues. Trimming removed 3 bases at V and 5 bases at J, with 10 bases between. This CDR3 is CASSPVDWETQYF. DNA for the CDR3: TGTGCCAGCTCACCTGTGGATTGGGAGACCCAGTACTTC. The full variable domain, in which reference TRBV18 and TRBJ2-5 provide the parts outside the CDR3, is NAGVMQNPRHLVRRRGQEARLRCSPMKGHSHVYWYRQLPEEGLKFMVYLQKENIIDESGMPKERFSAEFPKEGPSILRIQQVVRGDSAAYFCASSPVDWETQYFGPGTRLLVL.